The present T cell receptor (beta chain) was sequenced within a study of beta chain features in type 1 diabetes. Whole-study context: On cell yields, gender and age, patients and healthy donors were similar. Study-wide results and caveats: There were fewer insertions and more deletions at the VDJ junctions of type 1 diabetes patients. TCRB CDR3s were moderately but significantly shorter in Type 1 diabetes patients in all four CD4+ subsets.

The table lists this clone with a few counts. Its antigen is undetermined. Sequenced material consisted of expressed TCRB transcripts (all of the isolated RNA was reverse transcribed). Method: immunoSEQ multiplex PCR; TCRdb's copy keeps in-frame clones and lacks some. This table holds some 660,000 clones, around 15% found once. V was clipped by 0 bases and J by 5 bases, with 11 bases between them. The CDR3 has 15 amino acids. The germline gives CDR1 SGDLS, CDR2 YYNGEE. CD45RO/CCR7/CD25/CD127/CD95/CD27 sorting isolated CD4+ naive, central memory, regulatory and stem cell-like memory cells. This TCR was sampled from a man aged 18 to 29 with type 1 diabetes. The chain has TRBV9 and TRBJ2-2, with D tentatively TRBD2 (5 bases). Sequencing was carried out using naive CD4+ T cells from blood. CDR3 amino acids: CASSVEASRTGELFF. In DNA form, the CDR3 reads TGTGCCAGCAGCGTAGAGGCTAGCAGGACCGGGGAGCTGTTTTTT.